The 18 T cell receptor beta chains below come from one sample, sequenced in a study of OX40 agonist ivuxolimab in advanced cancers. Clones were read by immunoSEQ multiplex PCR, and TCRdb kept only the in-frame ones, dropping some. Among 50,000 to 65,000 clones listed, roughly 89% were seen once. The sequenced sample was CD4+ or CD8+ T cells sorted from blood, obtained in a trial of the OX40 agonist ivuxolimab. These receptors were collected from an adult with an advanced solid tumor such as melanoma, head and neck, liver or kidney cancer.

The chain uses TRBV2 and TRBJ2-2, with D possibly TRBD1 on 5 matching bases. The CDR3 is made up of 15 amino acids. The germline V gene has CDR1 SNHLY and CDR2 FYNNEI. The V gene lost 4 bases and the J gene lost 0 bases, with 9 bases spanning the gap. CDR3 in amino acids: CASSVLQANTGELFF. CDR3 nucleotide sequence: TGTGCCAGCAGTGTCCTACAGGCGAACACCGGGGAGCTGTTTTTT.

This clone occurred once. This chain connects TRBV6-1 to TRBJ2-7; 9 bases are shared with TRBD2. V shed 4 bases, J shed 7 bases, and the junction held 11 bases outside the gene matches. The CDR3 is 15 amino acids. Germline-derived CDR1 and CDR2 are MNHNS and SASEGT. CDR3 DNA sequence: TGTGCCAGCAGTGTGCCGGCGGGAGGGCCTAGGGAGCAGTACTTC. This codes for CASSVPAGGPREQYF.

This chain links TRBV5-1 with TRBJ2-2; D may be TRBD1 (6 bases). The CDR3 totals 18 residues. Germline assignment: CDR1 SGHRS and CDR2 YFSETQ. Trimming removed 1 base at V and 2 bases at J, with 18 bases between. The CDR3 bases are TGCGCCAGCAGCTTGAGGGTTGGTACAGGGCAAAACACCGGGGAGCTGTTTTTT. This encodes CASSLRVGTGQNTGELFF.

This clone came up a few times. The V and J genes are TRBV7-2 and TRBJ2-5; the match to TRBD2 covers 8 bases. Trimming at V came to 5 bases and at J to 5 bases, leaving 16 bases not matched to a gene. The CDR3 runs 17 residues. Germline assignment: CDR1 SGHTA and CDR2 FQGNSA. CDR3 DNA sequence: TGTGCCAGCAGCCCCCCGGGGTACGGGGGGGCGGGGGAGACCCAGTACTTC. Translating it yields CASSPPGYGGAGETQYF. The full variable domain, its missing parts supplied by reference TRBV7-2 and TRBJ2-5, is GAGVSQSPSNKVTEKGKDVELRCDPISGHTALYWYRQSLGQGLEFLIYFQGNSAPDKSGLPSDRFSAERTGGSVSTLTIQRTQQEDSAVYLCASSPPGYGGAGETQYFGPGTRLLVL.

The chain carries TRBV2 and TRBJ1-2; 10 bases are a match to TRBD1. Germline CDR1 SNHLY, CDR2 FYNNEI. CDR3 size: 16 residues. The V and J ends lost 11 bases and 2 bases, in that order; junction bases with no gene match: 14. CDR3 loop: CALSRTRTGGNYGYTF. CDR3 coding DNA: TGTGCCCTCAGCCGTACTCGGACAGGGGGAAACTATGGCTACACCTTC.

The chain links TRBV25-1 to TRBJ2-2, with D unresolved. CDR1 and CDR2 from the germline V gene are MGHDK and SYGVNS. V lost 7 bases, J lost 4 bases, and 16 bases lay in between. This CDR3 spans 15 amino acids. The CDR3 sequence: CASKGPTPGTGELFF. DNA for the CDR3: TGTGCCAGCAAAGGCCCAACACCTGGCACCGGGGAGCTGTTTTTT. The full variable domain, completed using reference TRBV25-1 and TRBJ2-2, is EADIYQTPRYLVIGTGKKITLECSQTMGHDKMYWYQQDPGMELHLIHYSYGVNSTEKGDLSSESTVSRIRTEHFPLTLESARPSHTSQYLCASKGPTPGTGELFFGEGSRLTVL.

The chain links TRBV19 to TRBJ1-5; D is possibly TRBD1 (6 bases). Germline CDR1 LNHDA, CDR2 SQIVND (reference sequence). The CDR3 is 15 residues long. V lost 7 bases to trimming and J lost 1 base, with 14 bases between them. CDR3 region: CASTPTGLSNQPQHF. CDR3 nucleotides: TGTGCCAGTACCCCAACAGGGTTGAGCAATCAGCCCCAGCATTTT.

The chain uses TRBV7-3 and TRBJ2-5; D possibly corresponds to TRBD1 (6 bases). The J call may be mistaken, given a closer DNA end match to TRBJ2-7. Germline loops: CDR1 SGHTA, CDR2 FQGTGA. The CDR3 loop spans 15 amino acids. This chain's CDR3 is CASSLQGGGLGEQYF. Here the CDR3 DNA reads TGTGCCAGCAGCCTACAGGGTGGAGGTCTGGGCGAGCAGTACTTC.

The chain couples TRBV7-2 to TRBJ2-1; D gene uncertain. Germline CDR1 SGHTA, CDR2 FQGNSA. V lost 2 bases, J lost 3 bases, and 17 bases lay in between. There are 17 residues in the CDR3. This CDR3 reads CASSLRFILVGYNEQFF. DNA for the CDR3: TGTGCCAGCAGCTTACGCTTTATATTAGTGGGCTACAATGAGCAGTTCTTC.

This rearrangement joins TRBV7-9 to TRBJ2-5; D might be TRBD2 (5 bases). Per germline, CDR1 SEHNR and CDR2 FQNEAQ (reference sequence). With 5 bases removed from V and 9 bases from J, the gap between germline ends came to 10 bases. The length of the CDR3 is 11 residues. CDR3 sequence (DNA): TGTGCCAGCAGCCCAGGAGGAGCCCAGTACTTC. This translates into CASSPGGAQYF.

V and J are TRBV7-2 and TRBJ2-3; D possibly corresponds to TRBD1 (5 bases). The V end lost 4 bases, the J end lost 8 bases, and 13 bases lay between the germline ends. CDR3 size: 13 residues. Looked up from germline, CDR1 is SGHTA and CDR2 is FQGNSA. CDR3 region: CASSSVLQGTQYF. DNA for the CDR3: TGTGCCAGCAGCTCCGTCCTGCAGGGTACGCAGTATTTT.

Note on this clone: Other nucleotide sequences from this sample produce the same CDR3. V usage is TRBV21-1 and J usage is TRBJ2-2; whether TRBD1, the table's D call, matches the DNA was not checked. TRBV21-1 constitutes a pseudogene. CDR3 length: 16 amino acids. The DNA for the CDR3 is TGTGCCAGCAGCTACCGTCCAGGGGGCCTGGTCGGGGAGCTGTTTTTT. Protein product: CASSYRPGGLVGELFF.

This chain uses TRBV18 with TRBJ2-3; TRBD2 agrees at 7 bases. Germline-derived CDR1 and CDR2 are KGHSH and LQKENI. V shed 2 bases, J shed 2 bases, and the junction held 4 bases outside the gene matches. CDR3 length: 15 amino acids. The DNA of the CDR3 is TGTGCCAGCTCACCAAGAAGCGGGGTCACAGATACGCAGTATTTT. Encoded protein: CASSPRSGVTDTQYF. Looking up the rest from reference TRBV18 and TRBJ2-3 gives the full variable domain: NAGVMQNPRHLVRRRGQEARLRCSPMKGHSHVYWYRQLPEEGLKFMVYLQKENIIDESGMPKERFSAEFPKEGPSILRIQQVVRGDSAAYFCASSPRSGVTDTQYFGPGTRLTVL.

The chain has TRBV5-5 and TRBJ1-2; the match to TRBD1 covers 7 bases. This CDR3 is 15 amino acids long. The germline gives CDR1 SGHKS, CDR2 YYEKEE (reference sequence). Losses at the gene ends were 4 bases for V and 2 bases for J; bases not matched to a gene: 8. The CDR3: CASSGTDHFNYGYTF. CDR3 DNA: TGTGCCAGCAGCGGGACAGACCATTTCAACTATGGCTACACCTTC.

The genes are TRBV11-2 and TRBJ2-7; D might be TRBD1 (5 bases). The CDR3 sequence is 14 residues long. V was cut by 4 bases and J by 0 bases, with 10 bases left in between. Germline assignment: CDR1 SGHAT and CDR2 FQNNGV. For the CDR3, the DNA is TGTGCCAGCAGCTCGAGGACATCCTCCTACGAGCAGTACTTC. Protein product: CASSSRTSSYEQYF.

The table lists this clone with a count of one. The rearrangement uses TRBV6-1 and TRBJ1-1; no definite D call. Per the germline V gene, CDR1 is MNHNS and CDR2 is SASEGT. V lost 4 bases and J 4 bases, leaving 4 bases between the germline ends. The CDR3 is 11 residues long. The CDR3 nucleotides are TGTGCCAGCAGTGCGCGCACTGAAGCTTTCTTT. Amino acid sequence: CASSARTEAFF.

The chain is built from TRBV7-9 and TRBJ2-7, with 9 bases identical to TRBD2. Per the germline V gene, CDR1 is SEHNR and CDR2 is FQNEAQ (reference sequence). The CDR3 has 14 amino acids. V was pared by 3 bases and J by 2 bases, with 2 bases of the junction left unmatched. This CDR3 is CASSFSGGAYEQYF. CDR3 in DNA: TGTGCCAGCAGCTTTAGCGGGGGAGCCTACGAGCAGTACTTC.

The rearrangement joins TRBV6-5 to TRBJ2-2, with D uncertain. V lost 2 bases and J 0 bases, leaving 7 bases between the germline ends. Germline CDR1 is MNHEY and CDR2 is SVGAGI. This CDR3 spans 15 amino acids. The CDR3: CASSYNVPNTGELFF. The CDR3 DNA follows: TGTGCCAGCAGTTACAATGTCCCGAACACCGGGGAGCTGTTTTTT.